These T cell receptor beta chains were read from a single sample in a study of T cells after yellow fever vaccination. Each CDR3 protein gets one entry after TCRdb re-called the 5' RACE reads with MiXCR. The sample comprises about 130,000 distinct CDR3 sequences, approximately 8.4% of which are singletons, and 40% rests with the top ten. The material sequenced was CD8+ T cells sorted from PBMCs, taken on the day of the yellow fever booster vaccination. The receptors were sampled from a man aged 18 to 35 who received the YFV17D yellow fever vaccine. Each CDR3 is given with its conserved first and last residue. The D gene is left open where the match is weak. Only part of the rows carry a size: once, few, many, or a class if the clone is expanded.

d_gene	abundance	v_gene	j_gene	CDR3aa	CDR3nt
-	-	TRBV9	TRBJ1-1	CASSPRGINTEAFF	TGTGCCAGCAGCCCAAGGGGTATCAACACTGAAGCTTTCTTT
TRBD1	-	TRBV6-5	TRBJ2-7	CASSSDRGLTYEQYF	TGTGCCAGCAGTTCAGACAGGGGGTTGACCTACGAGCAGTACTTC
-	many	TRBV5-1	TRBJ2-1	CASSSPMNEQFF	TGCGCCAGCAGCTCCCCCATGAATGAGCAGTTCTTC
-	-	TRBV12-3/TRBV12-4	TRBJ1-3	CASSLVQGIYF	TGTGCCAGCAGTTTAGTCCAGGGCATATATTTT
-	many	TRBV11-2	TRBJ1-6	CASSPQGYSPLHF	TGTGCCAGCAGCCCCCAGGGCTATTCACCCCTCCACTTT
-	-	TRBV4-2	TRBJ2-5	CASSPPGGGQETQYF	TGTGCCAGCAGCCCTCCGGGGGGCGGCCAAGAGACCCAGTACTTC
-	few	TRBV7-8	TRBJ2-5	CASSLGYRAGSQETQYF	TGTGCCAGCAGCTTAGGGTATCGGGCAGGGTCACAAGAGACCCAGTACTTC
TRBD1	-	TRBV6-6	TRBJ2-7	CASSPDRAEQYF	TGTGCCAGCAGCCCGGACAGGGCCGAGCAGTACTTC
-	few	TRBV6-2/TRBV6-3	TRBJ1-1	CASSYSREVITEAFF	TGTGCCAGCAGTTACTCGAGGGAGGTTATCACTGAAGCTTTCTTT
TRBD2	few	TRBV7-8	TRBJ2-3	CASSDSGGAWGDTQYF	TGTGCCAGCAGCGATAGCGGGGGGGCTTGGGGAGATACGCAGTATTTT
-	many	TRBV7-8	TRBJ2-3	CASSPKEGGTYTDTQYF	TGTGCCAGCAGCCCGAAGGAGGGCGGAACGTACACAGATACGCAGTATTTT
-	-	TRBV29-1	TRBJ2-2	CSVRGATGELFF	TGCAGCGTTAGAGGGGCCACCGGGGAGCTGTTTTTT
TRBD2	-	TRBV7-8	TRBJ2-3	CASSVSGGAWDTQYF	TGTGCCAGCAGCGTTAGCGGGGGGGCTTGGGATACGCAGTATTTT
-	many	TRBV5-5	TRBJ1-5	CASSLDRSNQPQHF	TGTGCCAGCAGCTTGGACAGAAGCAATCAGCCCCAGCATTTT
-	few	TRBV6-2/TRBV6-3	TRBJ1-6	CASSYMTELNSPLHF	TGTGCCAGCAGTTATATGACAGAACTTAATTCACCCCTCCACTTT
-	-	TRBV11-2	TRBJ2-5	CASSFARDYQETQYF	TGTGCCAGCAGCTTCGCGAGGGACTACCAAGAGACCCAGTACTTC
-	few	TRBV7-2	TRBJ1-6	CASSLGLENSPLHF	TGTGCCAGCAGCTTAGGTCTAGAAAATTCACCCCTCCACTTT
-	few	TRBV4-3	TRBJ2-1	CASSPRKGGSNEQFF	TGCGCCAGCAGCCCCAGAAAGGGGGGGTCCAATGAGCAGTTCTTC
TRBD1	-	TRBV4-3	TRBJ1-1	CASSQGWDRSPEAFF	TGCGCCAGCAGCCAAGGTTGGGACAGAAGCCCTGAAGCTTTCTTT
-	-	TRBV20-1	TRBJ2-5	CSALRSGVGETQYF	TGCAGTGCCCTTAGGTCAGGGGTCGGAGAGACCCAGTACTTC
TRBD1	few	TRBV4-1	TRBJ2-2	CASSRDRVTGELFF	TGCGCCAGCAGTCGGGACAGGGTTACCGGGGAGCTGTTTTTT
-	few	TRBV7-3	TRBJ1-6	CASAAFNSPLHF	TGTGCCAGCGCTGCGTTTAATTCACCCCTCCACTTT
-	few	TRBV7-9	TRBJ1-1	CASSFSTRQVEAFF	TGTGCCAGCAGCTTCTCCACCCGACAGGTCGAAGCTTTCTTT
-	-	TRBV9	TRBJ2-1	CASSVGGHTKQFF	TGTGCCAGCAGCGTAGGCGGACATACAAAGCAGTTCTTC
TRBD1	-	TRBV6-5	TRBJ1-1	CASSYGAGGVNTEAFF	TGTGCCAGCAGTTACGGTGCAGGGGGGGTGAACACTGAAGCTTTCTTT
TRBD1	few	TRBV11-1	TRBJ2-1	CASSLPPGQGYEQFF	TGTGCCAGCAGCCTCCCCCCGGGACAGGGTTATGAGCAGTTCTTC
-	-	TRBV4-1	TRBJ1-3	CASSQDWAAGNTIYF	TGCGCCAGCAGCCAAGATTGGGCCGCGGGAAACACCATATATTTT
TRBD2	-	TRBV4-1	TRBJ2-3	CASSQLPGLASTTDTQYF	TGCGCCAGCAGCCAACTTCCGGGACTAGCATCCACCACAGATACGCAGTATTTT
TRBD1	many	TRBV19	TRBJ2-2	CASSSPDRGDSGELFF	TGTGCCAGTAGTAGCCCCGACAGGGGGGACTCCGGGGAGCTGTTTTTT
-	few	TRBV4-3	TRBJ2-2	CASSQDRLPNTGELFF	TGCGCCAGCAGCCAAGATAGGCTACCAAACACCGGGGAGCTGTTTTTT
TRBD2	-	TRBV6-5	TRBJ2-5	CASSYSGASGQETQYF	TGTGCCAGCAGTTACTCGGGGGCTAGCGGGCAAGAGACCCAGTACTTC
TRBD2	many	TRBV20-1	TRBJ2-3	CSARDLAGVTDTQYF	TGCAGTGCTAGAGATCTAGCGGGGGTCACAGATACGCAGTATTTT
TRBD2	many	TRBV5-6	TRBJ2-5	CASSLPLAGGQETQYF	TGTGCCAGCAGCTTGCCCCTAGCGGGGGGGCAAGAGACCCAGTACTTC
-	many	TRBV7-2	TRBJ1-5	CASSLWHSGQSNQPQHF	TGTGCCAGCAGCTTGTGGCACTCGGGACAAAGCAATCAGCCCCAGCATTTT
TRBD1	few	TRBV7-9	TRBJ2-3	CASSSPQGADTQYF	TGTGCCAGCAGCTCCCCACAGGGGGCGGATACGCAGTATTTT
-	few	TRBV13	TRBJ1-5	CASSFGRSNQPQHF	TGTGCCAGCAGCTTCGGCAGAAGCAATCAGCCCCAGCATTTT
-	-	TRBV4-1	TRBJ1-1	CASSQDSGNLLLEAFF	TGCGCCAGCAGCCAAGATTCGGGTAACCTCCTCCTCGAAGCTTTCTTT
-	few	TRBV12-5	TRBJ2-7	CASGLVLPPGRRGEQYF	TGTGCTAGTGGTTTGGTCCTCCCTCCGGGACGGCGTGGTGAGCAGTACTTC
-	-	TRBV2	TRBJ1-2	CASSERAGYGYTF	TGTGCCAGCAGTGAACGGGCGGGCTATGGCTACACCTTC
TRBD2	-	TRBV12-5	TRBJ2-2	CASGFLAGTNTGELFF	TGTGCTAGTGGTTTCCTAGCGGGGACGAACACCGGGGAGCTGTTTTTT
TRBD2	many	TRBV2	TRBJ2-7	CASSTGPGLSYEQYF	TGTGCCAGCAGCACCGGACCGGGACTATCCTACGAGCAGTACTTC
TRBD1	few	TRBV4-3	TRBJ1-1	CASSPFFGTANTEAFF	TGCGCCAGCAGCCCATTCTTCGGGACAGCCAACACTGAAGCTTTCTTT
-	few	TRBV4-2	TRBJ2-2	CASSPYEGKNTGELFF	TGTGCCAGCAGCCCGTATGAGGGGAAGAACACCGGGGAGCTGTTTTTT
-	few	TRBV5-6	TRBJ1-4	CASSHGGRPNEKLFF	TGTGCCAGCAGCCATGGCGGGAGACCTAATGAAAAACTGTTTTTT
TRBD2	-	TRBV29-1	TRBJ2-3	CSGRQRGGDTQYF	TGCAGCGGCAGGCAGCGGGGGGGAGATACGCAGTATTTT
-	many	TRBV4-2	TRBJ2-7	CASSQGREQYF	TGTGCCAGCAGCCAAGGTCGGGAGCAGTACTTC
-	-	TRBV20-1	TRBJ2-3	CSARKPPSTDTQYF	TGCAGTGCTAGAAAACCTCCCAGCACAGATACGCAGTATTTT
-	-	TRBV29-1	TRBJ2-7	CSVEDGARPYEQYF	TGCAGCGTTGAAGATGGGGCCCGACCCTACGAGCAGTACTTC
-	-	TRBV7-9	TRBJ2-5	CASRTGQYQETQYF	TGTGCCAGCAGGACCGGACAGTACCAAGAGACCCAGTACTTC
-	few	TRBV4-3	TRBJ1-1	CASSQQVDTEAFF	TGCGCCAGCAGCCAACAGGTAGACACTGAAGCTTTCTTT